This TCR beta chain originates from a study of breast tumors, draining lymph nodes, adjacent tissues. Note on this clonotype: The antigen remains unidentified. Given a much more abundant clone one base away, this may be a read error.

A single record per CDR3 protein comes from TCRdb applying MiXCR to the multiplex PCR reads. The table has some 100,000 distinct CDR3 sequences, around 21% seen once; the top ten hold roughly 1.2%. In germline, CDR1 is SGHVS, CDR2 FNYEAQ. The CDR3 extends over 17 amino acids. The V segment lost 5 bases and the J segment 4 bases; nucleotides outside the gene matches: 15. Axillary draining lymph nodes of breast cancer patients supplied the node samples. Study-wide points: Tumors had less TCR diversity than lymph nodes, more than nontumor tissue.

Sequenced input: axillary lymph node tissue. The receptor's source is a female donor with breast cancer. Some clones in this sample may be carry-over from other donors' samples. This rearrangement joins TRBV7-6 to TRBJ2-3, with TRBD2 matching over 7 bases. The chain's CDR3 is CASSPAGRQISADTQYF. CDR3 bases: TGTGCCAGCAGCCCAGCGGGGCGGCAGATCAGCGCAGATACGCAGTATTTT.